The 9 T cell receptor beta chains given below trace back to one sample, sequenced in a study of cytomegalovirus exposure and HLA in healthy donors. 60 Vbeta and 13 Jbeta primers were used in PCR. TCRdb's copy holds only in-frame clones and misses some; the assay was immunoSEQ multiplex PCR. The data contain about 130,000 clones, more than 60% of them singletons. Sequenced: PBMCs. The receptors shown here come from a woman aged 55-69 years in good health and CMV-seropositive.

This rearrangement joins TRBV28 to TRBJ2-7; 9 positions match TRBD1. The CDR3 has 16 residues. V shed 3 bases and J 2 bases; nucleotides not matched to a gene: 8. The germline CDR1 and CDR2 sequences are MDHEN and SYDVKM. The CDR3 reads CASSFGLGTGTYEQYF. CDR3 DNA sequence: TGTGCCAGCAGTTTTGGGTTAGGGACAGGGACCTACGAGCAGTACTTC.

This chain connects TRBV4-3 to TRBJ2-7; 9 nucleotides align to TRBD1. Germline V lookup: CDR1 LGHNA, CDR2 YSLEER. CDR3 length equals 15 residues. The V segment lost 0 bases and the J segment 3 bases; nucleotides outside the gene matches: 3. The DNA of the CDR3 is TGCGCCAGCAGCCAAGATCCGGGACAGGGCTACGAGCAGTACTTC. It specifies CASSQDPGQGYEQYF.

The V gene is TRBV9, the J gene TRBJ2-7; D is unclear. With 3 bases removed from V and 0 bases from J, the gap between germline ends came to 4 bases. The CDR3 runs to 12 residues. The germline V gene has CDR1 SGDLS and CDR2 YYNGEE. This CDR3 is CASSASSYEQYF. The CDR3 nucleotides read TGTGCCAGCAGCGCCAGCTCCTACGAGCAGTACTTC.

The chain is built from TRBV4-1 and TRBJ2-5; 7 positions agree with TRBD1. Per the germline V gene, CDR1 is MGHRA and CDR2 is YSYEKL. V lost 6 bases, J lost 4 bases, and 11 bases stayed unmatched. CDR3 length: 15 amino acids. The DNA for the CDR3 is TGCGCCAGCAGTGCAGGAACAGGGGCTCCAGAGACCCAGTACTTC. This encodes CASSAGTGAPETQYF.

The genes are TRBV14 and TRBJ2-2; 8 bases fit TRBD1. This CDR3 region has 15 residues. Germline values: CDR1 SGHDN, CDR2 FVKESK. Trimming took 4 bases from V and 7 from J; bases not matched to a gene: 8. The CDR3 DNA reads TGTGCCAGCAGCCCCTTGACAGGGGTTAACGGGGAGCTGTTTTTT. It is translated as CASSPLTGVNGELFF.

Details on this clone: The identical CDR3 is also encoded by other nucleotide sequences in the sample. The chain is built from TRBV10-3 and TRBJ1-1; D is unclear. CDR1 ENHRY and CDR2 SYGVKD come from the germline V gene. The CDR3 consists of 12 residues. The germline V and J ends were trimmed by 3 bases and 7 bases, with 9 bases remaining between them. The DNA of the CDR3 is TGTGCCATCAGTGAAGGTCGGGGTGAAGCTTTCTTT. It codes for CAISEGRGEAFF.

The V call is TRBV7-9, the J call TRBJ1-1, with TRBD1 matching 7 bases. There are 16 residues in the CDR3. Trimming took 6 bases from V and 0 from J; bases not matched to a gene: 10. CDR1 and CDR2 from the germline V gene are SEHNR and FQNEAQ (reference sequence). The CDR3 bases are TGTGCCAGCAGTCAGAGGGGACAGATTATGAACACTGAAGCTTTCTTT. Protein sequence: CASSQRGQIMNTEAFF. Variable domain in full (rest from reference TRBV7-9 and TRBJ1-1): DTGVSQNPRHKITKRGQNVTFRCDPISEHNRLYWYRQTLGQGPEFLTYFQNEAQLEKSRLLSDRFSAERPKGSFSTLEIQRTEQGDSAMYLCASSQRGQIMNTEAFFGQGTRLTVV.

This clone was counted once. The gene calls are TRBV5-1 and TRBJ1-6; 7 bases line up with TRBD1. Trimming cost V 4 bases and J 9 bases; bases outside gene matches: 10. Germline V gene sequence: CDR1 SGHRS, CDR2 YFSETQ. CDR3 length: 15 residues. Here the CDR3 reads CASSARTGLGSPLHF. DNA for the CDR3: TGCGCCAGCAGCGCCAGGACAGGACTTGGTTCACCCCTCCACTTT.

The chain joins TRBV2 to TRBJ1-2; perhaps TRBD1 as D (6 bases). Germline V gene data show CDR1 as SNHLY and CDR2 as FYNNEI. V was pared by 2 bases and J by 8 bases, with 9 bases between. The CDR3 is 12 amino acids. CDR3 protein: CASSERGGGYTF. The CDR3 coding sequence is TGTGCCAGCAGTGAAAGAGGGGGAGGCTACACCTTC. The variable domain in full, with the rest retrieved from reference TRBV2 and TRBJ1-2, is EPEVTQTPSHQVTQMGQEVILRCVPISNHLYFYWYRQILGQKVEFLVSFYNNEISEKSEIFDDQFSVERPDGSNFTLKIRSTKLEDSAMYFCASSERGGGYTFGSGTRLTVV.